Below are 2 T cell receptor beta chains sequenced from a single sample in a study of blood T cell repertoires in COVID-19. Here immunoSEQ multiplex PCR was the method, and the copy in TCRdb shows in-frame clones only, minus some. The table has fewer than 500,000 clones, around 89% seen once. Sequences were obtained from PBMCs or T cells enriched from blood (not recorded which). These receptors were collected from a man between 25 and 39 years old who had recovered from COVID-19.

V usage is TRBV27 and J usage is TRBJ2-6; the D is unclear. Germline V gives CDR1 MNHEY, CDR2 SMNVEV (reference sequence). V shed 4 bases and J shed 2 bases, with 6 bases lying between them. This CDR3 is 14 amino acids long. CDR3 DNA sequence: TGTGCCAGCAGTTCCCAGGCTGGGGCCAACGTCCTGACTTTC. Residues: CASSSQAGANVLTF.

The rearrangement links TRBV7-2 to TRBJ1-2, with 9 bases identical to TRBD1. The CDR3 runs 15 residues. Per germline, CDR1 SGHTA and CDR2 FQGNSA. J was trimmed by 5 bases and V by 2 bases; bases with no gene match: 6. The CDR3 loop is CASSLSGTGSYGYTF. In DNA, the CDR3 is TGTGCCAGCAGCTTAAGTGGGACAGGGAGTTATGGCTACACCTTC. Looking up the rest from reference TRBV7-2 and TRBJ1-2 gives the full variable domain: GAGVSQSPSNKVTEKGKDVELRCDPISGHTALYWYRQSLGQGLEFLIYFQGNSAPDKSGLPSDRFSAERTGGSVSTLTIQRTQQEDSAVYLCASSLSGTGSYGYTFGSGTRLTVV.